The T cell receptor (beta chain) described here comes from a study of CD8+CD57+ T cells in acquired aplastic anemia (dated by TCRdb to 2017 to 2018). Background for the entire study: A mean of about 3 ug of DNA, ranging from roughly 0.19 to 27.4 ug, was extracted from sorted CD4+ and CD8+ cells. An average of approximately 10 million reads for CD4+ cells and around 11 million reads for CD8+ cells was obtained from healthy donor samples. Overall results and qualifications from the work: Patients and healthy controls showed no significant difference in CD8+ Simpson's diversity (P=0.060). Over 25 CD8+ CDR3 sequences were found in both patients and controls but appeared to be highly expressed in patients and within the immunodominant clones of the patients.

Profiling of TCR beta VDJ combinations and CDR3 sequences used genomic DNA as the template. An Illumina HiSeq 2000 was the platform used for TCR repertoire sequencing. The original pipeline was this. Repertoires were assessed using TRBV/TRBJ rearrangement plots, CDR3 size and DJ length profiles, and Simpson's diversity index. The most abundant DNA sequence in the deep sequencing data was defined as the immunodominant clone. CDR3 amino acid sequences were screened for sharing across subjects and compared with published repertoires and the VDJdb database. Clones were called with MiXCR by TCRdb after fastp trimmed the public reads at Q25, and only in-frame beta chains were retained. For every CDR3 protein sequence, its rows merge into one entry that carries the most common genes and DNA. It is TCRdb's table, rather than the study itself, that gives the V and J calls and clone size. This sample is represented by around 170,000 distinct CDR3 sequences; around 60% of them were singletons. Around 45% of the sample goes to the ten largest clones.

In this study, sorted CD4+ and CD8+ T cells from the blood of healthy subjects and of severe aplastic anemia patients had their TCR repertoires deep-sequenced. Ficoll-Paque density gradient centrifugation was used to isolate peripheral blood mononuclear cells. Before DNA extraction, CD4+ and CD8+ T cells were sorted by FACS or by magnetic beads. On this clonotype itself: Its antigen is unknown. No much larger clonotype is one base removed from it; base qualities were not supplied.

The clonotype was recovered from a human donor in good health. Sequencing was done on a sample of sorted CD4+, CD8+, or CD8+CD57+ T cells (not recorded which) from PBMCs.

The DNA reads as follows: TGTGCCAGCAGCGGAGACAGCTCTGGGGCCAACGTCCTGACTTTC. Its product reads: CASSGDSSGANVLTF. This chain is built from TRBV2 and TRBJ2-6; tentative D gene TRBD1, with 5 bases matching. The CDR3 goes from the cysteine to the phenylalanine over 15 residues. Left in the record is the CDR3 DNA by itself, 45 bases read in frame from the first base. At the junction V is shortened by 6 bases and J by 0 bases, with 9 bases in between. Sequences SNHLY (CDR1) and FYNNEI (CDR2) are obtained from the germline V gene.